The 28 T cell receptor beta chains reported below all come from one sample, sequenced in a study of cytomegalovirus exposure and HLA in healthy donors. Vbeta (60) and Jbeta (13) primers were used in the PCR. TCRdb's copy holds only in-frame clones and misses some; the assay was immunoSEQ multiplex PCR. The sample contains some 250,000 clones, 70% to 90% of which appear only once. The material sequenced was PBMCs. The receptors stem from a woman aged 60-70 years in good health and CMV-seropositive.

This chain links TRBV6-5 with TRBJ2-5; a weak D match, TRBD2 (5 bases). The CDR3 is 11 residues long. Germline V lookup: CDR1 MNHEY, CDR2 SVGAGI. V dropped 2 bases and J dropped 7 bases, with 5 bases sitting between them. The chain's CDR3 is CASSYGGTQYF. The DNA for the CDR3 is TGTGCCAGCAGTTACGGAGGGACCCAGTACTTC.

The chain carries TRBV28 and TRBJ1-2; TRBD1 aligns across 8 bases. After removal of 8 bases from V and 7 bases from J, the junction contained 6 bases not matched to a gene. The CDR3 spans 12 residues. Germline V lookup: CDR1 MDHEN, CDR2 SYDVKM. This CDR3 reads CASGQGLFGYTF. In DNA, the CDR3 is TGTGCCAGCGGACAGGGTCTGTTTGGCTACACCTTC.

The chain has TRBV5-6 and TRBJ2-3; TRBD1 is a possible D gene (7 bases). Trimming shortened V by 1 base and J by 5 bases, and 20 bases separated the two germline ends. Germline values: CDR1 SGHDT, CDR2 YYEEEE. The CDR3 runs to 17 residues. The CDR3 coding sequence is TGTGCCAGCAGCTTGACTTGGAGGGGGCTCGGGGGAGATACGCAGTATTTT. Its protein is CASSLTWRGLGGDTQYF.

Written as DNA, the CDR3 is TGTGCCAGCAGCTTGGACACCGATCAGCCCCAGCATTTT. Residues: CASSLDTDQPQHF. The chain employs TRBV5-4 and TRBJ1-5; D uncertain. The germline V gene has CDR1 SGHNT and CDR2 YYREEE (reference sequence). There are 13 residues in the CDR3. The V end lost 0 bases, the J end lost 5 bases, and 6 bases lay between the germline ends. Full variable domain (outside the CDR3, taken from reference TRBV5-4 and TRBJ1-5): ETGVTQSPTHLIKTRGQQVTLRCSSQSGHNTVSWYQQALGQGPQFIFQYYREEENGRGNFPPRFSGLQFPNYSSELNVNALELDDSALYLCASSLDTDQPQHFGDGTRLSIL.

The chain links TRBV5-1 to TRBJ1-2, with 10 positions matching TRBD1. CDR3 length: 13 amino acids. With 4 bases clipped from V and 9 bases from J, the junction kept 6 bases outside the gene matches. CDR1 and CDR2 (germline): SGHRS, YFSETQ. CDR3 nucleotide sequence: TGCGCCAGCAGCATCGACAGGGGGCAAAGCTACACCTTC. It is translated as CASSIDRGQSYTF.

In its sample, this clone was seen once. The chain carries TRBV19 and TRBJ2-1, with D possibly matching TRBD1 (5 bases). Trimming cost V 6 bases and J 7 bases, with 16 bases left between them. CDR1 is LNHDA, CDR2 SQIVND, per germline (reference sequence). This CDR3 has 14 residues. The CDR3 nucleotides read TGTGCCAGTAGGCCCAGGGCCCCCTTAAATGAGCAGTTCTTC. Its translation: CASRPRAPLNEQFF.

This chain links TRBV2 with TRBJ2-7; TRBD2 might be the D (6 bases). Trimming took off 4 bases at V and 6 bases at J, with 13 bases between the two ends. The CDR3 consists of 13 residues. The germline gives CDR1 SNHLY, CDR2 FYNNEI. The CDR3 nucleotides are TGTGCCAGCAGTGTGGGACTGAGCCTCGAGCAGTACTTC. As protein: CASSVGLSLEQYF.

This clone turned up a few times. As DNA, the CDR3 is TGTGCCAGCAGAATTGTACTAGCGGGATCCTACGAGCAGTACTTC. Protein sequence: CASRIVLAGSYEQYF. The chain uses TRBV28 and TRBJ2-7; TRBD2 matches at 10 bases. The CDR3 sequence is 15 residues long. Per germline, CDR1 MDHEN and CDR2 SYDVKM. The ends lost 6 bases at V and 1 base at J; junction bases unmatched: 6.

The chain has TRBV7-2 and TRBJ2-2; no firm D call. V lost 5 bases and J 7 bases, leaving 8 bases between the germline ends. CDR1 and CDR2 (germline): SGHTA, FQGNSA. CDR3 length: 12 residues. DNA of the CDR3: TGTGCCAGCAGCCCTCCCTACGGGGAGCTGTTTTTT. This encodes CASSPPYGELFF.

The gene calls are TRBV5-4 and TRBJ2-2, with TRBD2 identical over 8 bases. CDR1 SGHNT and CDR2 YYREEE come from the germline V gene (reference sequence). This CDR3 contains 15 residues. V lost 3 bases, J lost 5 bases, and 6 bases stayed unmatched. The CDR3 sequence: CASSSGLGRTGELFF. The DNA for the CDR3 is TGTGCCAGCAGCTCGGGACTAGGAAGGACCGGGGAGCTGTTTTTT.

The rearrangement joins TRBV10-3 to TRBJ1-4; D gene ambiguous. Germline V gives CDR1 ENHRY, CDR2 SYGVKD. The CDR3 loop spans 12 amino acids. The V and J ends lost 6 bases and 8 bases respectively, with 10 bases between them. CDR3 DNA: TGTGCCATCAGGGGCCCTGGGGAAAAACTGTTTTTT. Amino acid sequence: CAIRGPGEKLFF.

This rearrangement joins TRBV25-1 to TRBJ1-2, with D tentatively TRBD1 (5 bases). CDR3 size: 14 residues. Germline V CDR1 and CDR2: MGHDK, SYGVNS. With 4 bases removed from V and 5 bases from J, the gap between germline ends came to 14 bases. The CDR3 spells CASSGTFGIYGYTF. In DNA, the CDR3 is TGTGCCAGCAGTGGGACATTCGGTATATATGGCTACACCTTC.

The CDR3 here is CASSSAGGNRVNEQFF. The CDR3 bases are TGCGCCAGCAGCTCGGCAGGGGGCAACAGAGTTAATGAGCAGTTCTTC. V usage is TRBV5-1 and J usage is TRBJ2-1; 8 bases agree with TRBD1. The CDR3 is 16 residues long. The germline gives CDR1 SGHRS, CDR2 YFSETQ. V dropped 3 bases and J dropped 7; count of bases not matched to a gene: 12.

V and J are TRBV2 and TRBJ1-5; D remains ambiguous. CDR3 length: 15 amino acids. V lost 6 bases and J lost 1, with 13 bases in between. Germline CDR1 reads SNHLY; CDR2 reads FYNNEI. The CDR3 nucleotides are TGTGCCAGCAGCCGGGATATTTTGAGCAATCAGCCCCAGCATTTT. Its protein product is CASSRDILSNQPQHF.

In the case of this clone: The junction departs from the called germline gene at one end, perhaps through a read error. V gene TRBV7-9 combines with J gene TRBJ2-7, with D possibly being TRBD1 (5 bases). CDR1 is SEHNR and CDR2 is FQNEAQ in the germline V gene (reference sequence). The CDR3 is made up of 15 amino acids. The CDR3 DNA reads TGTTCCAGCAGCCCGACAGAGATCCCCTCCTACGAGCAGTACTTC. It specifies CSSSPTEIPSYEQYF.

The J gene is TRBJ2-5, the V gene TRBV2, with 9 nucleotides matching TRBD1. Germline loops: CDR1 SNHLY, CDR2 FYNNEI. Losses at the gene ends were 6 bases for V and 5 bases for J; bases not matched to a gene: 4. The CDR3 is made up of 13 amino acids. For the CDR3, the DNA is TGTGCCAGCAGCTGGACAGGGGTTGAGACCCAGTACTTC. Amino acid sequence: CASSWTGVETQYF.

This clone was observed a single time. The rearrangement joins TRBV5-4 to TRBJ1-2, with 8 bases that match TRBD1. This CDR3 is built from 13 residues. Germline trimming cut 4 bases from V and 8 bases from J; bases unmatched to any gene: 7. CDR1 and CDR2 from the germline V gene are SGHNT and YYREEE (reference sequence). CDR3 sequence: CASSLDRGWGYTF. The DNA for the CDR3 is TGTGCCAGCAGCCTTGACAGGGGCTGGGGCTACACCTTC.

Turning to this clone: Other nucleotide sequences in the sample specify the same CDR3. The J gene is TRBJ2-1, the V gene TRBV5-1, with 11 bases aligning to TRBD2. The CDR3 is 16 amino acids. V lost 0 bases and J lost 4; bases outside the gene matches: 3. The germline gives CDR1 SGHRS, CDR2 YFSETQ. The CDR3 DNA is TGCGCCAGCAGCTTGGCCGGGACTAGCGGTTACAATGAGCAGTTCTTC. This sequence encodes CASSLAGTSGYNEQFF.

V and J are TRBV9 and TRBJ1-1; TRBD1 is a possible D gene (5 bases). Germline V CDR1 and CDR2: SGDLS, YYNGEE. CDR3 size: 15 residues. V lost 4 bases, J lost 1 base, and 14 bases lay in between. CDR3 region: CASSPRGGRNTEAFF. For the CDR3, the DNA is TGTGCCAGCAGCCCCCGGGGGGGGAGGAACACTGAAGCTTTCTTT.

The chain joins TRBV28 to TRBJ1-3; D may be TRBD1 (5 bases). The V and J ends lost 8 bases and 0 bases respectively, with 11 bases between them. Germline-derived CDR1 and CDR2 are MDHEN and SYDVKM. This CDR3 has 14 residues. The CDR3 here is CASVRGSSGNTIYF. CDR3 DNA: TGTGCCAGCGTTCGGGGGTCCTCTGGAAACACCATATATTTT.

Here the CDR3 reads CSVRGGEAFNYGYTF. The CDR3 nucleotides read TGCAGCGTCCGTGGGGGGGAGGCCTTTAACTATGGCTACACCTTC. This chain connects TRBV29-1 to TRBJ1-2; D is perhaps TRBD1 (5 bases). This CDR3 region has 15 residues. Between the trimmed V and J ends, which lost 6 bases and 1 base, there was a span of 18 bases. The V gene's germline CDR1 is SQVTM and CDR2 ANQGSEA.

The chain employs TRBV7-3 and TRBJ2-6; D may be TRBD1 (5 bases). The CDR3 is 17 amino acids. The ends were cut back, 4 bases at V and 2 bases at J, with 15 bases in the middle. Germline-derived CDR1 and CDR2 are SGHTA and FQGTGA. The DNA for the CDR3 is TGTGCCAGCAGCTACTATAGGGGTCAGGCTGGGGCCAACGTCCTGACTTTC. It codes for CASSYYRGQAGANVLTF.

The chain uses TRBV12-5 and TRBJ1-1; D uncertain. V was clipped by 5 bases and J by 1 base, with 17 bases between them. Germline V gene lookup returns CDR1 LGHNT and CDR2 FRNRAP. This CDR3 region has 16 residues. The CDR3 reads CASGRSWTWKNTEAFF. The CDR3 DNA sequence: TGTGCTAGTGGTCGATCCTGGACTTGGAAGAACACTGAAGCTTTCTTT.

This clone was observed a handful of times. This chain joins TRBV19 and TRBJ1-1; D unclear. CDR1 LNHDA and CDR2 SQIVND come from the germline V gene (reference sequence). The V gene lost 3 bases and the J gene lost 0 bases, with 8 bases spanning the gap. There are 14 residues in the CDR3. This CDR3 is CASSMSVLNTEAFF. The CDR3 bases are TGTGCCAGTAGTATGTCGGTTCTGAACACTGAAGCTTTCTTT.

The V gene is TRBV27, the J gene TRBJ1-2; no reliable D call. The CDR3 totals 13 residues. In germline, CDR1 is MNHEY, CDR2 SMNVEV (reference sequence). V shed 3 bases and J shed 4 bases, with 9 bases lying between them. The CDR3 reads CASSFSLSYGYTF. The DNA of the CDR3 is TGTGCCAGCAGTTTCTCCCTCTCCTATGGCTACACCTTC.

A remark on this clone: Other DNA sequences in the same sample also yield this CDR3. The CDR3 here is CASSLRLAGTGELFF. The CDR3 coding sequence is TGTGCCAGCAGCTTAAGGCTAGCGGGAACCGGGGAGCTGTTTTTT. V usage is TRBV7-3 and J usage is TRBJ2-2; TRBD2 matches at 9 bases. The CDR3 has 15 residues. J lost 5 bases, V lost 1 base, and 2 bases had no gene match. Germline CDR1 SGHTA, CDR2 FQGTGA. The full variable domain, completed using reference TRBV7-3 and TRBJ2-2, is GAGVSQTPSNKVTEKGKYVELRCDPISGHTALYWYRQSLGQGPEFLIYFQGTGAADDSGLPNDRFFAVRPEGSVSTLKIQRTERGDSAVYLCASSLRLAGTGELFFGEGSRLTVL.

In its sample, this clone was seen once. V is TRBV6-5 and J is TRBJ2-3, with D possibly being TRBD2 (6 bases). Germline loops: CDR1 MNHEY, CDR2 SVGAGI. The CDR3 runs 12 residues. With 8 bases removed from V and 5 bases from J, the gap between germline ends came to 11 bases. CDR3 sequence: CASVGGVDTQYF. CDR3 DNA: TGTGCCAGCGTGGGAGGAGTAGATACGCAGTATTTT.

The chain has TRBV9 and TRBJ1-1; the match to TRBD1 covers 7 bases. Germline V CDR1 and CDR2: SGDLS, YYNGEE. The CDR3 consists of 15 residues. The ends lost 1 base at V and 3 bases at J; junction bases unmatched: 6. The DNA for the CDR3 is TGTGCCAGCAGCGTATTCCACACAGGGGACACTGAAGCTTTCTTT. As protein: CASSVFHTGDTEAFF.